The 6 T cell receptor beta chains reported below all come from one sample, sequenced in a study of CD8 T cells in ankylosing spondylitis (dated by TCRdb to about 2017). The library relied on 5' RACE. The instrument given in TCRdb is Illumina HiSeq 2500. Clones were called with MiXCR by TCRdb after fastp trimmed the public reads at Q25, and only in-frame beta chains were retained. One record per CDR3 amino acid sequence lists the most common genes and DNA. This sample has 180,000 or so distinct CDR3 sequences in its table, and around a tenth of those were observed once. The ten largest make up under 35% of the sample. The sample consisted of blood, either unsorted or a sorted T cell fraction (not recorded which). These receptors all come from a male donor with ankylosing spondylitis or in good health (not recorded which).

This chain joins TRBV6-2 or TRBV6-3 and TRBJ1-1, with D possibly matching TRBD1 (6 bases). This CDR3 has 14 amino acids. V was pared by 4 bases and J by 8 bases, with 17 bases between. CDR1 MNHEY and CDR2 SVGEGT come from the germline V gene. CDR3 loop: CASSSRQVGGEAFF. Written as DNA, the CDR3 is TGTGCCAGCAGTTCCCGACAGGTGGGGGGCGAAGCTTTCTTT.

The table lists this clonotype with a few counts. The rearrangement joins TRBV7-2 to TRBJ2-3; 10 bases are shared with TRBD2. Germline V lookup: CDR1 SGHTA, CDR2 FQGNSA. This CDR3 is built from 15 residues. V shed 1 base and J 3 bases; nucleotides not matched to a gene: 1. CDR3 coding DNA: TGTGCCAGCAGCTTAGATAGCGGGGGGACAGATACGCAGTATTTT. Translation gives CASSLDSGGTDTQYF.

This clonotype appeared many times. The gene calls are TRBV7-6 and TRBJ2-3, with 10 nucleotides matching TRBD2. The trim removed 4 bases at V and 0 bases at J, leaving 4 bases unmatched. Germline CDR1 SGHVS, CDR2 FNYEAQ. The CDR3 consists of 16 residues. The CDR3 DNA follows: TGTGCCAGCAGCTGGACTAGCGGCCCCAGCACAGATACGCAGTATTTT. Its protein is CASSWTSGPSTDTQYF.

This clonotype has a count of ten or more. The rearrangement uses TRBV28 and TRBJ2-4; D unresolved. V was cut by 1 base and J by 1 base, with 14 bases left in between. CDR1 and CDR2 from the germline V gene are MDHEN and SYDVKM. The CDR3 totals 17 residues. The CDR3 spells CASSLFPPTPAKNIQYF. The CDR3 region has the DNA TGTGCCAGCAGTTTATTCCCCCCGACACCTGCCAAAAACATTCAGTACTTC.

This clonotype was detected many times. The chain carries TRBV6-5 and TRBJ2-2, with 8 bases aligning to TRBD2. The CDR3 extends over 16 amino acids. CDR1 MNHEY and CDR2 SVGAGI come from the germline V gene. V lost 3 bases and J lost 7; bases outside the gene matches: 10. In nucleotides, the CDR3 is TGTGCCAGCAGTTATGGGACTAGGAGGGCCCTCGGGGAGCTGTTTTTT. Encoded protein: CASSYGTRRALGELFF.

This clonotype has ten or more counts. This chain connects TRBV27 to TRBJ1-6; a weak D match, TRBD1 (5 bases). CDR3 size: 15 residues. Trimming took 3 bases from V and 1 from J, leaving 7 bases between them. CDR1 MNHEY and CDR2 SMNVEV come from the germline V gene (reference sequence). CDR3 DNA: TGTGCCAGCAGTTTGGGGGTATCCTATAATTCACCCCTCCACTTT. This sequence encodes CASSLGVSYNSPLHF.